Shown below are 25 T cell receptor beta chains from a single sample sequenced in a study of cytomegalovirus exposure and HLA in healthy donors (dated by TCRdb to about 2017). Receptor amplification or capture employed the immunoSEQ multiplex PCR assay. For the multiplex PCR, a mixture combining 60 forward primers for TCR Vbeta segments and 13 reverse primers for TCR Jbeta segments was used. As stored in TCRdb, this immuneACCESS dataset retains in-frame rearrangements with V and J assigned. A fraction of the clones does not appear; measured against another copy, unresolved V genes explain less than half of the discrepancy, and the remainder lacks a known reason. Across this sample there are about 96,000 clones, with under 85% seen only once. The ten largest clones represent roughly 3.2% of the sample. Sequencing used PBMCs. The receptors derive from a female donor in good health and CMV-seropositive.

This chain connects TRBV7-9 to TRBJ1-5; D may be TRBD1 (5 bases). V was pared by 1 base and J by 2 bases, with 9 bases between. CDR3 size: 15 residues. Per the germline V gene, CDR1 is SEHNR and CDR2 is FQNEAQ (reference sequence). CDR3 in DNA: TGTGCCAGCAGCTTAGGAGGGACTGGCAATCAGCCCCAGCATTTT. The encoded protein is CASSLGGTGNQPQHF.

The gene calls are TRBV18 and TRBJ1-4; D may be TRBD1 (5 bases). With 3 bases removed from V and 1 base from J, the gap between germline ends came to 12 bases. Per germline, CDR1 KGHSH and CDR2 LQKENI. This CDR3 is 16 amino acids long. The CDR3 protein is CASSPARAETNEKLFF. Written as DNA, the CDR3 is TGTGCCAGCTCACCGGCCAGGGCAGAAACTAATGAAAAACTGTTTTTT. Full variable domain (outside the CDR3, taken from reference TRBV18 and TRBJ1-4): NAGVMQNPRHLVRRRGQEARLRCSPMKGHSHVYWYRQLPEEGLKFMVYLQKENIIDESGMPKERFSAEFPKEGPSILRIQQVVRGDSAAYFCASSPARAETNEKLFFGSGTQLSVL.

The chain is built from TRBV6-1 and TRBJ1-3; D is ambiguous. The ends were cut back, 4 bases at V and 6 bases at J, with 10 bases in the middle. Germline V gene lookup returns CDR1 MNHNS and CDR2 SASEGT. This CDR3 has 13 amino acids. The CDR3 DNA is TGTGCCAGCAGTGCCCATAACTCAAACACCATATATTTT. Residues: CASSAHNSNTIYF.

The chain is built from TRBV5-4 and TRBJ2-4; D is perhaps TRBD1 (5 bases). The V and J ends lost 0 bases and 3 bases respectively, with 13 bases between them. This CDR3 comprises 16 residues. The germline CDR1 and CDR2 sequences are SGHNT and YYREEE (reference sequence). The CDR3 protein is CASSLGGTQGKNIQYF. In DNA, the CDR3 is TGTGCCAGCAGCTTGGGGGGCACTCAGGGCAAAAACATTCAGTACTTC.

This rearrangement joins TRBV19 to TRBJ1-2, with 11 bases identical to TRBD1. The CDR3 is 15 residues long. Unmatched junction bases numbered 13, after V lost 10 bases and J lost 6 bases. Germline V gives CDR1 LNHDA, CDR2 SQIVND (reference sequence). The CDR3 protein is CATRKDRGRPDGYTF. DNA for the CDR3: TGTGCCACGAGGAAGGACAGGGGGCGCCCCGATGGCTACACCTTC.

The CDR3 DNA sequence: TGTGCCAGCAGGCGATTTAGACAGGTCGACACTGAAGCTTTCTTT. The encoded protein is CASRRFRQVDTEAFF. The chain combines TRBV27 with TRBJ1-1; tentatively, D is TRBD1 (6 bases). Germline V lookup: CDR1 MNHEY, CDR2 SMNVEV (reference sequence). The ends were cut back, 6 bases at V and 3 bases at J, with 17 bases in the middle. The CDR3 runs to 15 residues.

This clone was counted a few times. The chain uses TRBV11-2 and TRBJ2-5; D might be TRBD2 (5 bases). The CDR3 has 14 residues. V gave up 4 bases and J gave up 2 bases, with 11 bases separating them. The germline V gene encodes CDR1 SGHAT and CDR2 FQNNGV. The CDR3 sequence: CASSSNPGQETQYF. The CDR3 DNA follows: TGTGCCAGCAGCTCTAACCCGGGGCAAGAGACCCAGTACTTC.

V usage is TRBV28 and J usage is TRBJ2-2, with a tentative D call TRBD2 (6 bases). CDR1 MDHEN and CDR2 SYDVKM come from the germline V gene. The CDR3 is 12 amino acids. V shed 5 bases and J shed 5 bases, with 6 bases lying between them. The CDR3 nucleotides read TGTGCCAGCAGTCGGGGGACCGGGGAGCTGTTTTTT. This codes for CASSRGTGELFF.

The rearrangement joins TRBV5-1 to TRBJ1-1; 7 bases line up with TRBD1. Germline CDR1 and CDR2: SGHRS and YFSETQ. J was trimmed by 5 bases and V by 0 bases; bases with no gene match: 4. The CDR3 has 14 amino acids. Written as DNA, the CDR3 is TGCGCCAGCAGCTTGGATCCACAGGGGACTGAAGCTTTCTTT. Its translation: CASSLDPQGTEAFF. Combining the CDR3 with reference TRBV5-1 and TRBJ1-1 gives the whole variable domain KAGVTQTPRYLIKTRGQQVTLSCSPISGHRSVSWYQQTPGQGLQFLFEYFSETQRNKGNFPGRFSGRQFSNSRSEMNVSTLELGDSALYLCASSLDPQGTEAFFGQGTRLTVV.

This chain connects TRBV6-1 to TRBJ1-6, with 9 bases that match TRBD1. Germline V gene lookup returns CDR1 MNHNS and CDR2 SASEGT. Trimming cost V 10 bases and J 7 bases; bases outside gene matches: 8. The CDR3 sequence is 14 residues long. The CDR3 coding sequence is TGTGCCACGAGGACAGGGGAAGAAAATTCACCCCTCCACTTT. Translation: CATRTGEENSPLHF.

The chain couples TRBV6-1 to TRBJ2-2, with a weak D call TRBD1 (6 bases). Germline V gene sequence: CDR1 MNHNS, CDR2 SASEGT. Trimming stripped 0 bases from V and 5 bases from J, with 13 bases between. CDR3 length: 16 residues. The CDR3 DNA reads TGTGCCAGCAGTGAAGCCCCAGGGGACGGTACCGGGGAGCTGTTTTTT. Protein: CASSEAPGDGTGELFF.

The chain recombines TRBV28 with TRBJ2-3; 9 nucleotides agree with TRBD1. CDR3 length equals 15 residues. CDR1 MDHEN and CDR2 SYDVKM come from the germline V gene. The ends lost 7 bases at V and 4 bases at J; junction bases unmatched: 9. CDR3 loop: CASIPVQGAPDTQYF. The CDR3 DNA sequence: TGTGCCAGCATCCCGGTACAGGGGGCACCAGATACGCAGTATTTT.

This chain links TRBV14 with TRBJ1-1; tentatively, D is TRBD1 (5 bases). The germline V and J ends were trimmed by 0 bases and 4 bases, with 18 bases remaining between them. This CDR3 has 17 amino acids. CDR1 and CDR2 from the germline V gene are SGHDN and FVKESK. CDR3 nucleotides: TGTGCCAGCAGCCAAGATCGGGGGAGAGGGGTGGCCACTGAAGCTTTCTTT. Its protein is CASSQDRGRGVATEAFF.

The chain uses TRBV29-1 and TRBJ1-5, with D perhaps TRBD1 (5 bases). Germline assignment: CDR1 SQVTM and CDR2 ANQGSEA. Trimming took off 4 bases at V and 0 bases at J, with 10 bases between the two ends. The CDR3 is 14 amino acids. Here the CDR3 reads CSVGGRDSNQPQHF. CDR3 sequence (DNA): TGCAGCGTTGGGGGGAGGGATAGCAATCAGCCCCAGCATTTT.

The chain is built from TRBV28 and TRBJ2-4, with D possibly TRBD2 on 5 matching bases. V was pared by 2 bases and J by 5 bases, with 7 bases between. The germline CDR1 and CDR2 sequences are MDHEN and SYDVKM. The CDR3 loop spans 13 amino acids. The CDR3 protein is CASSLGRENIQYF. CDR3 coding DNA: TGTGCCAGCAGTTTAGGGCGGGAAAACATTCAGTACTTC.

V is TRBV5-1 and J is TRBJ2-7; TRBD1 agrees at 7 bases. Germline trimming cut 1 base from V and 7 bases from J; bases unmatched to any gene: 11. This CDR3 spans 15 amino acids. Germline CDR1 SGHRS, CDR2 YFSETQ. The CDR3 spells CASSLNRQGFGEQYF. The DNA of the CDR3 is TGCGCCAGCAGCTTGAACAGACAGGGATTTGGGGAGCAGTACTTC.

The chain links TRBV30 to TRBJ2-5, with 10 nucleotides matching TRBD1. CDR3 size: 14 residues. Germline CDR1 reads GTSNPN; CDR2 reads SVGIG (reference sequence). Losses at the gene ends were 3 bases for V and 5 bases for J; bases not matched to a gene: 6. The CDR3 sequence: CAWSGDRGTETQYF. DNA of the CDR3: TGTGCCTGGAGCGGGGACAGGGGCACGGAGACCCAGTACTTC.

V and J are TRBV6-1 and TRBJ2-7; TRBD1 matches at 10 bases. This CDR3 contains 15 residues. With V trimmed by 5 bases and J by 5 bases, 9 bases remained unmatched. Germline V lookup: CDR1 MNHNS, CDR2 SASEGT. The CDR3 DNA sequence: TGTGCCAGCAGTCGAAAGACAGGGGGCCATGACGAGCAGTACTTC. Residues: CASSRKTGGHDEQYF.

Notes on this clone: One end of the junction fails to match germline, which may point to a read error. The J gene is TRBJ1-2, the V gene TRBV30, with a weak D call TRBD1 (5 bases). CDR3 length equals 14 residues. Germline assignment: CDR1 GTSNPN and CDR2 SVGIG (reference sequence). DNA for the CDR3: TGTGCCTGGGGTGTACGGGGGGATAACTATGGCTACACCTTC. Protein product: CAWGVRGDNYGYTF.

The rearrangement links TRBV25-1 to TRBJ2-1; D gene uncertain. V lost 5 bases and J lost 6, with 14 bases in between. The V gene's germline CDR1 is MGHDK and CDR2 SYGVNS. The CDR3 runs 14 residues. Written as DNA, the CDR3 is TGTGCCAGCAGTCGGGTGCTTCCTACCAATGAGCAGTTCTTC. It is translated as CASSRVLPTNEQFF.

The chain recombines TRBV14 with TRBJ2-7; 11 positions match TRBD2. The germline V gene has CDR1 SGHDN and CDR2 FVKESK. The CDR3 is made up of 16 amino acids. The V and J ends lost 4 bases and 4 bases, in that order; junction bases with no gene match: 9. The CDR3 coding sequence is TGTGCCAGCAGCCCACCCCGACTAGCGGGAAGATACGAGCAGTACTTC. This encodes CASSPPRLAGRYEQYF.

This sequence joins TRBV28 and TRBJ2-3; 7 bases are a match to TRBD1. The CDR3 runs 14 residues. After removal of 4 bases from V and 3 bases from J, the junction contained 4 bases not matched to a gene. The germline CDR1 and CDR2 sequences are MDHEN and SYDVKM. CDR3 in DNA: TGTGCCAGCAGTTCGGGGACAGAAACAGATACGCAGTATTTT. Encoded protein: CASSSGTETDTQYF. The full variable domain, with the rest looked up from reference TRBV28 and TRBJ2-3, is DVKVTQSSRYLVKRTGEKVFLECVQDMDHENMFWYRQDPGLGLRLIYFSYDVKMKEKGDIPEGYSVSREKKERFSLILESASTNQTSMYLCASSSGTETDTQYFGPGTRLTVL.

The J gene is TRBJ2-3, the V gene TRBV5-1, with 10 bases that match TRBD1. The CDR3 consists of 14 residues. With 4 bases clipped from V and 5 bases from J, the junction kept 4 bases outside the gene matches. Per germline, CDR1 SGHRS and CDR2 YFSETQ. The CDR3, as DNA: TGCGCCAGCAGCCTGGGACAGGGGCGAGATACGCAGTATTTT. Translating it yields CASSLGQGRDTQYF.

Concerning this clone: The sample holds other DNA sequences that translate to the same CDR3. The CDR3 reads CASSQEPGYEQYF. The DNA of the CDR3 is TGCGCCAGCAGCCAAGAGCCCGGCTACGAGCAGTACTTC. The V gene is TRBV4-3, the J gene TRBJ2-7, with D uncertain. The V end was cut by 0 bases, the J end by 3 bases, with 6 bases between. The germline gives CDR1 LGHNA, CDR2 YSLEER. The CDR3 runs 13 residues.

This chain links TRBV27 with TRBJ1-4; D unresolved. Germline lookup yields CDR1 MNHEY and CDR2 SMNVEV (reference sequence). V lost 3 bases to trimming and J lost 1 base, with 6 bases between them. This CDR3 comprises 14 residues. The CDR3 reads CASSLGRTNEKLFF. DNA of the CDR3: TGTGCCAGCAGTTTGGGGAGAACTAATGAAAAACTGTTTTTT.